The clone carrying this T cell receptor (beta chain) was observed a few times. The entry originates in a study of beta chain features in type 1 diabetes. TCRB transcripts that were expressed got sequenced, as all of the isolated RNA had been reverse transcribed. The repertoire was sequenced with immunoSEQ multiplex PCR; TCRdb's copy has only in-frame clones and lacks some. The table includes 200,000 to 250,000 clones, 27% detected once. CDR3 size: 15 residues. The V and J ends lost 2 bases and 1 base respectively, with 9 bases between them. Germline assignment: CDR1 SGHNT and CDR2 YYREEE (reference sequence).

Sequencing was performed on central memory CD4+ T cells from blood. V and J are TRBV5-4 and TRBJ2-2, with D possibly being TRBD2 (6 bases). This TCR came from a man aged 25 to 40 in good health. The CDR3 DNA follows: TGTGCCAGCAGCTTTGCGGGGATGAACACCGGGGAGCTGTTTTTT. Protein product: CASSFAGMNTGELFF. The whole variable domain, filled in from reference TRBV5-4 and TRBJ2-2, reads ETGVTQSPTHLIKTRGQQVTLRCSSQSGHNTVSWYQQALGQGPQFIFQYYREEENGRGNFPPRFSGLQFPNYSSELNVNALELDDSALYLCASSFAGMNTGELFFGEGSRLTVL.